The source of this TCR beta chain is a study of T cells expressing NK-cell markers. This CDR3 contains 17 residues. Libraries used 5'RACE template switching adding universal primer site and UMIs. TCRdb reprocessed the 5' RACE reads and reports one entry per CDR3 protein, with no DNA. The sample data list some 500,000 distinct CDR3 sequences. The receptor's source is a woman aged 45-59 years in good health. This chain connects TRBV12-3 or TRBV12-4 to TRBJ2-1; TCRdb calls TRBD2, which cannot be checked without DNA. Sequencing input: blood T cells: a sorted CD56 or NKG2C T cell subset, CD4+ or CD8+ T cells, or bulk PBMC T cells (not recorded which). This CDR3 reads CASSWGTSGIKGNEQFF.